This entry concerns a single T cell receptor beta chain. The clone's antigen remains unknown. The junction shows a germline mismatch at one end, possibly a read error. This specimen comes from a study of molecular identifiers for immune sequencing clone quantification (dated by TCRdb to 2016 to 2018). Turning to the overall study: For a replicate experiment, RNA from approximately 20,000 or 98,000 naive CD8 T cells was divided into five aliquots, and four of the five aliquots were sequenced. This methods study benchmarked molecular-identifier clustering-based TCR repertoire sequencing (MIDCIRS) and TCR RNA copy counting, using CD8 T cells to do so.

General conclusions and limits of the study: Modeling indicated around 3 TCR RNA copies recovered per cell, compared with 9 to 10 by digital PCR, which implies a capture efficiency of 25% to 35%. A single cell's worth of spiked-in Jurkat TCR RNA was reported detectable even among about a million naive CD8 T cells. When barcode sub-clustering was omitted, TCR diversity was inflated by chimeric consensus sequences, with chimeras reaching as high as 47%. Clones above 20 RNA copies held over 97% of molecules in CMV-specific effector cells but under 1% in naive cells. Highly expanded clone sizes could be underestimated if identical TCR molecules share a barcode. Spiked-in Jurkat TCR RNA (around nine copies' worth), which is not part of the donor repertoire, was contained in the naive libraries.

Library creation used PCR. TCRdb lists the instrument as Illumina HiSeq 4000. Preparation of bulk TCR libraries followed a previously described approach, with the TCR primers listed in Table S5. Total RNA was purified with the Qiagen AllPrep DNA/RNA kit. Before any analysis, reads coming from multiple sequencing runs of the same library were combined into one pool. Regarding the original processing steps: Reads were retained only if the reads had an exact TCR constant sequence, and the retained reads were trimmed to 150 nt and grouped according to their 12-nt molecular barcodes. Reads in each barcode group were sub-clustered using a 15% Levenshtein threshold, and a quality-weighted consensus sequence was built for each RNA molecule. Non-functional sequences were filtered out, along with any lower-count sequence sitting one edit away from another sequence. Barcode sub-clusters with fewer than 20% of the maximum read count were removed, based on fitting two negative binomial distributions. TCRdb trimmed the raw reads at Q25, called clones with MiXCR and kept productive beta chains. One record per CDR3 amino acid sequence lists the most common genes and DNA. The V and J calls and clone size come from TCRdb's table, not from the authors' own analysis. Counted in this sample were approximately 670,000 distinct CDR3 sequences; about 20% of them appeared once. The ten largest make up roughly 0.9% of the sample.

Libraries of naive CD8 T cells were generated from about 21,000 to 970,000 sorted cells, with 10%, 30% or 50% of the purified RNA used. Naive CD8 T cells were FACS-sorted as CD8+CD4-CCR7+CD45RA+ on a BD FACSAria II into RLT Plus buffer. Around 10 TCR copies' worth of Jurkat RNA were spiked into about 19,000-1,000,000 naive CD8 T cell samples to test detection sensitivity. CD8 T cells were enriched using RosetteSep CD8+ T Cell Enrichment Cocktail and Ficoll-Paque, and the enriched cells then underwent ACK red cell lysis. CDR1 and CDR2, per the germline V gene (reference sequence), are MNHEY and SMNVEV. The CDR3 holds 14 amino acids from the cysteine to the phenylalanine. The only DNA kept is the CDR3, 42 bases in frame from the first base.

The sequence was collected from a human donor in good health. Some libraries in this study had Jurkat cell RNA spiked in. The chain is encoded by TRBV27 joined to TRBJ1-5; TRBD1 is possibly the D segment (5 matching bases). The specimen sequenced was naive CD8+ T cells from blood, with Jurkat cell RNA spiked in. The sample's cell subset or site label is to be understood as: FACS-sorted CD8+CD4-CCR7+CD45RA+ naive T cells. The CDR3 region reads CASGGVYSNQSQHF. The DNA reads as follows: TGTGCCAGCGGGGGGGTATATAGCAATCAGTCCCAGCATTTT.